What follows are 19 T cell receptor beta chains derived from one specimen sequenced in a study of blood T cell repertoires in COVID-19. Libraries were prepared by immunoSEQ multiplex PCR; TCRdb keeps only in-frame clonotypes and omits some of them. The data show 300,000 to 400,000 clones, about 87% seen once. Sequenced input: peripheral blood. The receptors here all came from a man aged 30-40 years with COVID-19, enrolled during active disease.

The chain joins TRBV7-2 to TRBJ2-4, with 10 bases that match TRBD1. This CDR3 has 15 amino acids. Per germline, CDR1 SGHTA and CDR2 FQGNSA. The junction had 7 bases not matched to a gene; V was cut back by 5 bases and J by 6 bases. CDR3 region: CASSPRTGGTNIQYF. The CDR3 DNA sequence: TGTGCCAGCAGCCCCCGGACAGGGGGAACAAACATTCAGTACTTC.

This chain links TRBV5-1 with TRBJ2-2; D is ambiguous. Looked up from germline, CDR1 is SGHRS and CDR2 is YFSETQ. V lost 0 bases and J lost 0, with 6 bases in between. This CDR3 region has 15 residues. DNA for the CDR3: TGCGCCAGCAGCTTGGATACATCGAACACCGGGGAGCTGTTTTTT. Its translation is CASSLDTSNTGELFF.

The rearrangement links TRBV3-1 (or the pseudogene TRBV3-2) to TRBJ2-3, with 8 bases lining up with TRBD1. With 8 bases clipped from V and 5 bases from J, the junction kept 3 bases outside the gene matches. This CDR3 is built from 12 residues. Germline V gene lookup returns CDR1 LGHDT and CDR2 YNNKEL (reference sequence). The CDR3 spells CASAQGVDTQYF. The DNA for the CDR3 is TGTGCCAGCGCACAGGGGGTAGATACGCAGTATTTT.

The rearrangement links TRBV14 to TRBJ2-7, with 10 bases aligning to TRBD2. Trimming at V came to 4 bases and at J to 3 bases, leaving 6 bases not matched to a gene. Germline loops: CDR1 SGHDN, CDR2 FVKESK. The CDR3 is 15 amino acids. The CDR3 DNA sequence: TGTGCCAGCAGCCCCGGACTAGCGGTGCACTACGAGCAGTACTTC. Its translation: CASSPGLAVHYEQYF.

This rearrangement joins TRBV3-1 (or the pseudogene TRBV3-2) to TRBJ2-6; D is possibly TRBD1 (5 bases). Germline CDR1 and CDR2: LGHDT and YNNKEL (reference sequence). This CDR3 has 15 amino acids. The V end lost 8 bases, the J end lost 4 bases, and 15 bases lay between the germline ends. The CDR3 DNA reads TGTGCCAGCTCCCAGACAGCCTCGGGGGCCAACGTCCTGACTTTC. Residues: CASSQTASGANVLTF.

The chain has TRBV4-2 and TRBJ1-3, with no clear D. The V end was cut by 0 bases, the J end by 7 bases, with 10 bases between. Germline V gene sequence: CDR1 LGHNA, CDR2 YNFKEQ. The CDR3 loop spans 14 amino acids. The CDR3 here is CASSQDNLGNTIYF. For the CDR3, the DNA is TGTGCCAGCAGCCAAGATAATCTCGGGAACACCATATATTTT.

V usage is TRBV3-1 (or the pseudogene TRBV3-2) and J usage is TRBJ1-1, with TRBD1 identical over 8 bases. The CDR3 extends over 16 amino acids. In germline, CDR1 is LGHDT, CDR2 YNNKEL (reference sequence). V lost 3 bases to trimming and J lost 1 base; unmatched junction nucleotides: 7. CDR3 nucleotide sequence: TGTGCCAGCAGCCACTACCAGGGGGCGAGGAACACTGAAGCTTTCTTT. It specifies CASSHYQGARNTEAFF.

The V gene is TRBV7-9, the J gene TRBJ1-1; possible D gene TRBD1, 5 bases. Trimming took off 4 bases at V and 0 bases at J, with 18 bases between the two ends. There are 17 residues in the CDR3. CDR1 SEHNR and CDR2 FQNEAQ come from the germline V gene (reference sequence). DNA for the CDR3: TGTGCCAGCAGCTGGGGTGCAGCAAGGGGCATGAACACTGAAGCTTTCTTT. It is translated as CASSWGAARGMNTEAFF. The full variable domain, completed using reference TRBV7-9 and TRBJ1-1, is DTGVSQNPRHKITKRGQNVTFRCDPISEHNRLYWYRQTLGQGPEFLTYFQNEAQLEKSRLLSDRFSAERPKGSFSTLEIQRTEQGDSAMYLCASSWGAARGMNTEAFFGQGTRLTVV.

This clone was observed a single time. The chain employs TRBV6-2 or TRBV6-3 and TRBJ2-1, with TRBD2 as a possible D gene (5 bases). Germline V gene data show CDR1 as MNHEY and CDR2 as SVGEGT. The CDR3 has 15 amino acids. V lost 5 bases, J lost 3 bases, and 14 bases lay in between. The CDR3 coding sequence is TGTGCCAGCAGTATCGCCGGGGAGTTCTACAATGAGCAGTTCTTC. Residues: CASSIAGEFYNEQFF.

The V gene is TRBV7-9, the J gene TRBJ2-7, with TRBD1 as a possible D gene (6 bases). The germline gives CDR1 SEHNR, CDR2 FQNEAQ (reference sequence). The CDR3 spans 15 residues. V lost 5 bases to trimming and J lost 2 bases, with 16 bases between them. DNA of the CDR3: TGTGCCAGCAGCCCTACGGAACGACAGGCCTACGAGCAGTACTTC. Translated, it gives CASSPTERQAYEQYF.

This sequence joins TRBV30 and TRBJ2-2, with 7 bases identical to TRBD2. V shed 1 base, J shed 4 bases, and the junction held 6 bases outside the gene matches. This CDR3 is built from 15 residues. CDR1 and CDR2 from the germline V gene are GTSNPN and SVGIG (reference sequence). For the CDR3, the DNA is TGTGCCTGGAGTGGTGGGAGGGCGGCCACCGGGGAGCTGTTTTTT. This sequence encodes CAWSGGRAATGELFF.

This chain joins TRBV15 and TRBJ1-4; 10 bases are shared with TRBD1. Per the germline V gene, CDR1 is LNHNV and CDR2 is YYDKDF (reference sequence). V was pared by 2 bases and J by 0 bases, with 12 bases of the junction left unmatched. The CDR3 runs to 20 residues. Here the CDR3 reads CATSRRTGTGAPATNEKLFF. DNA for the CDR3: TGTGCCACCAGCAGACGTACCGGGACAGGGGCCCCAGCAACTAATGAAAAACTGTTTTTT.

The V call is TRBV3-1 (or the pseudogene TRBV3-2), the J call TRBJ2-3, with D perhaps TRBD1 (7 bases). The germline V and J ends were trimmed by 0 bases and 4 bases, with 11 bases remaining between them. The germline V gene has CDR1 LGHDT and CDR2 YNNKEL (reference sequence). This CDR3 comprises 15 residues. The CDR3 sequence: CASSQDGGGADTQYF. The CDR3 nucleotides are TGTGCCAGCAGCCAAGATGGAGGGGGCGCAGATACGCAGTATTTT.

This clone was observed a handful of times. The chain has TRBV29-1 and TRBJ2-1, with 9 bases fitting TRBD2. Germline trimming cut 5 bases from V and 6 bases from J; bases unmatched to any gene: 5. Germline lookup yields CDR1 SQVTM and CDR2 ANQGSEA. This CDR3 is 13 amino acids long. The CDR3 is CSVSGTSSNEQFF. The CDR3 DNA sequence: TGCAGCGTTTCCGGGACTAGCAGCAATGAGCAGTTCTTC.

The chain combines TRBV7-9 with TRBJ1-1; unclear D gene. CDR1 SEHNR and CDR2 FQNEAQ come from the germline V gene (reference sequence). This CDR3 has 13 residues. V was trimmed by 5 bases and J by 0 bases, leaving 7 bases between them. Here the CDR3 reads CASSPTLNTEAFF. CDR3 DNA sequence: TGTGCCAGCAGCCCGACACTGAACACTGAAGCTTTCTTT.

CDR3 nucleotides: TGTGCCAGCGGTCCCCGGCAGGTCTCCTACGAGCAGTACTTC. Translated: CASGPRQVSYEQYF. The V gene is TRBV9, the J gene TRBJ2-7, with no clear D. CDR1 and CDR2 from the germline V gene are SGDLS and YYNGEE. The length of the CDR3 is 14 residues. V shed 7 bases and J shed 0 bases, with 14 bases lying between them.

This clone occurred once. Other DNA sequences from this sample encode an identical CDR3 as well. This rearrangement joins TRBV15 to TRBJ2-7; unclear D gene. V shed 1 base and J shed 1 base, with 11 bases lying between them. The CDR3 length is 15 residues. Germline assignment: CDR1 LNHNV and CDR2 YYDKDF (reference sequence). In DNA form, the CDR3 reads TGTGCCACCAGCAGAGGGGCAGTTAAGTCCTACGAGCAGTACTTC. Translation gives CATSRGAVKSYEQYF.

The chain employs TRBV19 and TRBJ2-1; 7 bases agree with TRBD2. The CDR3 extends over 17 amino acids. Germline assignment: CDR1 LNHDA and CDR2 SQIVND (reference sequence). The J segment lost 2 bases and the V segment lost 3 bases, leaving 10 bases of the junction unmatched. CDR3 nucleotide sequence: TGTGCCAGTAGTATCCCGTCCCAGCGGGGTCCCTACAATGAGCAGTTCTTC. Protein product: CASSIPSQRGPYNEQFF.

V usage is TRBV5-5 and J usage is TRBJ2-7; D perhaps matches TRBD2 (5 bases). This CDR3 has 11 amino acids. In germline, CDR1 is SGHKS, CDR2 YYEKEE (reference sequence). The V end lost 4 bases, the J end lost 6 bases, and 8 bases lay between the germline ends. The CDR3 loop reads CASSRGGEQYF. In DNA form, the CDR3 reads TGTGCCAGCAGCCGGGGTGGCGAGCAGTACTTC.